This record covers a single T cell receptor beta chain. The data originate from a study of blood T cell repertoires in COVID-19. In the study overall: The cDNA or gDNA used as material had been derived from T cells, B-cell-depleted T cells, or PBMCs.

Libraries were prepared by immunoSEQ multiplex PCR; TCRdb keeps only in-frame clonotypes and omits some of them. The sample shows 200,000 to 300,000 clones, roughly 90% of them seen only once. Trimming stripped 0 bases from V and 6 bases from J, with 6 bases between. The CDR3 loop spans 13 amino acids. The germline gives CDR1 SGHRS, CDR2 YFSETQ. The chain carries TRBV5-1 and TRBJ2-2; D is ambiguous. Sequencing was performed on PBMCs or T cells enriched from blood (not recorded which). The source of this sequence is a woman younger than 45 with acute COVID-19. The chain's CDR3 is CASSLGPAGELFF. In DNA form, the CDR3 reads TGCGCCAGCAGCTTGGGGCCAGCCGGGGAGCTGTTTTTT.